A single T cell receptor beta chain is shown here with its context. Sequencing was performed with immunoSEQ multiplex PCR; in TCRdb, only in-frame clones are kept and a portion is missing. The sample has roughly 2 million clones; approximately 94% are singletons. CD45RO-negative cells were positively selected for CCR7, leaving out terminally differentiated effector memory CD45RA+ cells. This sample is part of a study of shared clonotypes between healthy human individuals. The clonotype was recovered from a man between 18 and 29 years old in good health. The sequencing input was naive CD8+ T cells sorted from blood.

The DNA for the CDR3 is TGTGCCAGCAGCGTAGGGGCAGGGTCCGTCTATGGCTACACCTTC. Its protein product is CASSVGAGSVYGYTF. This chain uses TRBV9 with TRBJ1-2; maybe TRBD1 (5 bases). The V gene's germline CDR1 is SGDLS and CDR2 YYNGEE. V was pared by 0 bases and J by 4 bases, with 13 bases between. The CDR3 sequence is 15 residues long.